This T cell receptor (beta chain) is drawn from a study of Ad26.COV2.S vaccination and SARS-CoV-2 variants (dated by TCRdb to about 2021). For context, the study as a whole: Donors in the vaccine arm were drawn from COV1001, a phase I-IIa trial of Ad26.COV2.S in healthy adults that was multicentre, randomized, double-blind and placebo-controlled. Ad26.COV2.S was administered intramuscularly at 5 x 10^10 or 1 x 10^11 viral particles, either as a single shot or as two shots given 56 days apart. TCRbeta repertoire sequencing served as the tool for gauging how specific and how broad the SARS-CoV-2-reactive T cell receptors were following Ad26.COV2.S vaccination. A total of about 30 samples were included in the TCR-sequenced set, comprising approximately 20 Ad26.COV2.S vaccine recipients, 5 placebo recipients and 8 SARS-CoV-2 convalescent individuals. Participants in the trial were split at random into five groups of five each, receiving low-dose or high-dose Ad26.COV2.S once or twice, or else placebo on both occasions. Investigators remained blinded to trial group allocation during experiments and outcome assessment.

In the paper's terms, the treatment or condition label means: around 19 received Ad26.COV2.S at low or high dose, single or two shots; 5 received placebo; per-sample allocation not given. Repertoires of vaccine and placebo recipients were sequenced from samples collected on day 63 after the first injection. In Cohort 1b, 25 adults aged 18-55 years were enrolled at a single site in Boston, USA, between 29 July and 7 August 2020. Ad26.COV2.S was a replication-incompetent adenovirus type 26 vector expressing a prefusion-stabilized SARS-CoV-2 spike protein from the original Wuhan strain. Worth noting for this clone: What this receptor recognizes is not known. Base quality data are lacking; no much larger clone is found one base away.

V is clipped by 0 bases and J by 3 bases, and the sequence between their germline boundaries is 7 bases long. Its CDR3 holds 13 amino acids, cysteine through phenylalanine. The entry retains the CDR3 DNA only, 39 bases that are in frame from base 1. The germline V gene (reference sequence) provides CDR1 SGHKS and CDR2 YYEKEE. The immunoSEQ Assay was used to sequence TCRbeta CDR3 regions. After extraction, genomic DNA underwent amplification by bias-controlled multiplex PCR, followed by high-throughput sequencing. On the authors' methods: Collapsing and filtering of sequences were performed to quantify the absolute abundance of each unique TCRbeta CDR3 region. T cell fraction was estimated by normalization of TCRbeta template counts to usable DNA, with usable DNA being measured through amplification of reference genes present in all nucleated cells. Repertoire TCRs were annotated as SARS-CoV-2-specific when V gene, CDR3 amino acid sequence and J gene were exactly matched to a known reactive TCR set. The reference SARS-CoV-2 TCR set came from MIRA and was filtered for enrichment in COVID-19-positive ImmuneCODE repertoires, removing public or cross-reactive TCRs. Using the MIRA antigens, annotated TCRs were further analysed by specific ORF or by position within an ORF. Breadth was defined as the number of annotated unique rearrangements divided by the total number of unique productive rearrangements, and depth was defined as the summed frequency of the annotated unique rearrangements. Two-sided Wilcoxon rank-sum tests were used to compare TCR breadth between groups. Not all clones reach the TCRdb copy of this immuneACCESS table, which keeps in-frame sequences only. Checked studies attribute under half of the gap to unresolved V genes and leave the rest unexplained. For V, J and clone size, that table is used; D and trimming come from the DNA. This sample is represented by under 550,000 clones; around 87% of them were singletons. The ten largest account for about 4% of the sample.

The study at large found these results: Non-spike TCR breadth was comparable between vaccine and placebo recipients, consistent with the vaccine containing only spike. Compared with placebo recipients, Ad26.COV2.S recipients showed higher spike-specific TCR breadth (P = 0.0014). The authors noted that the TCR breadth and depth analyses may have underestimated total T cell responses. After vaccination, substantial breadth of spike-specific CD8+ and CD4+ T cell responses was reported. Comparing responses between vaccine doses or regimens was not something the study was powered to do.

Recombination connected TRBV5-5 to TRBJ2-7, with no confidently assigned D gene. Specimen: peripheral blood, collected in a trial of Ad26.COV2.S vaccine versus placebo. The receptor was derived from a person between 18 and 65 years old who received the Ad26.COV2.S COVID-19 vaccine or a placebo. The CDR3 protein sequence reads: CASSLASGYEQYF. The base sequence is TGTGCCAGCAGCTTGGCATCCGGCTACGAGCAGTACTTC.